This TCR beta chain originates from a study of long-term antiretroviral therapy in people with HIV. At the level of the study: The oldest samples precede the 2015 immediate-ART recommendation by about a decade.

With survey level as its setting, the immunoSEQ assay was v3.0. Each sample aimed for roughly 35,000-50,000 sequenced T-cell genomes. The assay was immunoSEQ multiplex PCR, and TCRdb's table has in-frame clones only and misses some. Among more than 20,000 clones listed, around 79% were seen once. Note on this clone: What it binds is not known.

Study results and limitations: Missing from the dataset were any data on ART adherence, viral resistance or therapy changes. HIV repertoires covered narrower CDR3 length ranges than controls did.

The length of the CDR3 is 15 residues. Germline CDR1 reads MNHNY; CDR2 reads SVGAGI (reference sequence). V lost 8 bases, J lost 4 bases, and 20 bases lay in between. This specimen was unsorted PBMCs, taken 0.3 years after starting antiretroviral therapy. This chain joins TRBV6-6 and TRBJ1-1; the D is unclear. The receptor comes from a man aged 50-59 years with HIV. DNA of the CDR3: TGTGCCAGCGTAGCGGGTGAGAGCGTTCGCACTGAAGCTTTCTTT. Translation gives CASVAGESVRTEAFF.